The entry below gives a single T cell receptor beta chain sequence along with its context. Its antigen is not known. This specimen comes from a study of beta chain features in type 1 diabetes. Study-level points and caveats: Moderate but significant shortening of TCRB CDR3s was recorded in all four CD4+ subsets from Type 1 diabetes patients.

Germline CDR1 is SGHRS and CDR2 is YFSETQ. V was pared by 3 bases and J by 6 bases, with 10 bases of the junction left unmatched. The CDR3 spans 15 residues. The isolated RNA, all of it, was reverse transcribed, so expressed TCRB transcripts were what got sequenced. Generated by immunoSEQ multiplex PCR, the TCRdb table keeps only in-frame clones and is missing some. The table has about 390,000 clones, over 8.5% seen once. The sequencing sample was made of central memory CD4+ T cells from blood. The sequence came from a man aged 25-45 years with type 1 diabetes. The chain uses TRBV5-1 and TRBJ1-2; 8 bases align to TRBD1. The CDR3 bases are TGCGCCAGCAGCTCCTACCTGGACAGGGAAGATGGCTACACCTTC. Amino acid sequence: CASSSYLDREDGYTF.